Following are 2 T cell receptor beta chains from one sample sequenced in a study of CD8+CD57+ T cells in acquired aplastic anemia. The template for TCR beta VDJ and CDR3 sequence profiling was genomic DNA. In TCRdb, the reads were re-called with MiXCR into one record per CDR3 protein. The profile shows roughly 160,000 distinct CDR3 sequences, 71% of them singletons. Patients selected for sequencing had displayed CD8+CD57+ cell expansion by flow cytometry. The specimen sequenced was sorted CD4+, CD8+, or CD8+CD57+ T cells (not recorded which) from PBMCs. Source of these receptors: a human donor with aplastic anemia.

The V call is TRBV10-3, the J call TRBJ2-3; TRBD2 matches 9 bases. V was pared by 7 bases and J by 12 bases, with 26 bases of the junction left unmatched. Per the germline V gene, CDR1 is ENHRY and CDR2 is SYGVKD. The CDR3 has 18 residues. CDR3 protein: CAITPRFARLADTGQQYF. DNA for the CDR3: TGTGCCATCACCCCACGATTCGCTCGACTAGCGGACACCGGTCAACAGTATTTT.

For the CDR3, the DNA is TGCAGTGCGCCCAGGACAGCGAACACCGGGGAGCTGTTTTTT. As protein: CSAPRTANTGELFF. V gene TRBV20-1 combines with J gene TRBJ2-2, with TRBD1 as a possible D gene (6 bases). CDR3 length: 14 amino acids. Looked up from germline, CDR1 is DFQATT and CDR2 is SNEGSKA (reference sequence). V was clipped by 6 bases and J by 0 bases, with 11 bases between them.